The rows below give T cell receptor beta chains drawn from one sample of a study of OX40 agonist ivuxolimab in advanced cancers. Produced via immunoSEQ multiplex PCR; TCRdb's table is partial and in-frame only. The sample includes just over 60,000 clones, more than 90% of them seen just once. Sample: CD4+ or CD8+ T cells sorted from blood, taken in a trial of the OX40 agonist ivuxolimab. The receptors here all came from an adult with an advanced solid tumor such as melanoma, head and neck, liver or kidney cancer. The CDR3 runs from the conserved cysteine through the conserved F or W. A D gene is named only where the DNA matches it firmly.

>TRBJ2-3|TRBV5-1|TRBD2
TGCGCCAGCCGATATAGCGGGAGTGCAGATACGCAGTATTTT
CASRYSGSADTQYF
>TRBJ2-3|TRBV11-2|TRBD1
TGTGCCAGCAGCCGCCCACCGTCCGGGACAGGGGGCGCAGATACGCAGTATTTT
CASSRPPSGTGGADTQYF
>TRBJ1-6|TRBV7-3|TRBD1
TGTGCCAGCAGCCCTCCGACAGGGCGTTCACCCCTCCACTTT
CASSPPTGRSPLHF
>TRBJ1-3|TRBV7-6|-
TGTGCCAGCAGCGGGGTCGCCGGAGGGTCGGGCGGAAACACCATATATTTT
CASSGVAGGSGGNTIYF
>TRBJ1-5|TRBV18|-
TGTGCCAGCTCTGTGGGTCAGAATCAGCCCCAACATTTT
CASSVGQNQPQHF
>TRBJ2-2|TRBV18|-
TGTGCCAGCTCTCTGGACAGCGCCTCGAACACCGGGGAGCTGTTTTTT
CASSLDSASNTGELFF
>TRBJ1-6|TRBV27|TRBD1
TGTGCCAGCACCAACAGGGGGGATAATTCACCCCTCCACTTT
CASTNRGDNSPLHF
>TRBJ1-4|TRBV19|-
TGTGCCAGTCGGACGGTGGGGGATGAAAAACTGTTTTTT
CASRTVGDEKLFF
>TRBJ2-3|TRBV11-2|-
TGTGCCAGCAGCGCCGTAGGCCCAGATACGCAGTATTTT
CASSAVGPDTQYF
>TRBJ2-2|TRBV10-1|TRBD2
TGCGCCAGCAGCTCAGCGGGAACCGGGGAGCTGTTTTTT
CASSSAGTGELFF
>TRBJ2-5|TRBV9|-
TGTGCCAGCAGCGTACAGGCCTTGGGAGCAGGGAGGGAGACCCAGTACTTC
CASSVQALGAGRETQYF
>TRBJ1-1|TRBV18|-
TGTGCCAGCTCACCTATAGGGGACGCTGAAGCTTTCTTT
CASSPIGDAEAFF
>TRBJ2-5|TRBV5-4|TRBD2
TGTGCCAGCAGCGGAGGACTAGCGGGACAAGAGACCCAGTACTTC
CASSGGLAGQETQYF
>TRBJ2-1|TRBV5-1|-
TGCGCCAGCAGCTTTCCCCACACGGACAATGAGCAGTTCTTC
CASSFPHTDNEQFF